This T cell receptor (beta chain) appears in the sequencing data of a study of control samples from healthy donors and cancer patients. The method was immunoSEQ multiplex PCR; TCRdb's version includes in-frame clones alone and lacks a portion of them. The table records about 89,000 clones, about 85% of them present only once. The V gene lost 3 bases and the J gene lost 4 bases, with 16 bases spanning the gap. The CDR3 contains 15 residues. CDR1 and CDR2 from the germline V gene are SGHNT and YYREEE (reference sequence). The receptor's source is a woman aged 35 to 49 in good health. V and J are TRBV5-4 and TRBJ1-1; the D is unclear. The sample comprised blood. CDR3 residues: CASSWKGSLFTEAFF. As DNA, the CDR3 is TGTGCCAGCAGCTGGAAGGGTAGCCTATTCACTGAAGCTTTCTTT.